This entry lists 29 T cell receptor beta chains sequenced from one sample in a study of CD8 T cells in ankylosing spondylitis. TCRdb re-analysed the 5' RACE reads in MiXCR, keeping a single row per CDR3 protein. Among about 440,000 distinct CDR3 sequences, 17% were seen once, and the ten largest hold 0.85% to 1.3%. Study conclusions and caveats: Apparently characteristic of ankylosing spondylitis blood was a TCR beta motif (eight highly homologous variants).

Their antigen targets remain unknown. The specimen was blood, either unsorted or a sorted T cell fraction (not recorded which). The receptors here all came from a male donor with ankylosing spondylitis.

The chain recombines TRBV5-1 with TRBJ1-5, with 10 bases lining up with TRBD1. With V trimmed by 4 bases and J by 7 bases, 11 bases remained unmatched. Germline CDR1 SGHRS, CDR2 YFSETQ. CDR3 length: 16 residues. The CDR3 DNA is TGCGCCAGCAGCCCCGGGACAGGGGCGCCCGGGCAGCCCCAGCATTTT. Residues: CASSPGTGAPGQPQHF.

The chain joins TRBV15 to TRBJ2-3; tentatively, D is TRBD1 (6 bases). The V end was cut by 5 bases, the J end by 7 bases, with 16 bases between. The germline V gene encodes CDR1 LNHNV and CDR2 YYDKDF (reference sequence). The CDR3 loop spans 14 amino acids. This chain's CDR3 is CATSPGTGWNTQYF. The CDR3 DNA is TGTGCCACCAGCCCAGGAACAGGGTGGAATACGCAGTATTTT.

This clonotype showed up many times. The V gene is TRBV12-3 or TRBV12-4, the J gene TRBJ1-6; 7 bases are a match to TRBD1. V was pared by 6 bases and J by 5 bases, with 7 bases of the junction left unmatched. CDR3 length: 15 amino acids. CDR3 bases: TGTGCCAGCAGCACGACAGGGATCCATAATTCACCCCTCCACTTT. It yields the protein CASSTTGIHNSPLHF.

CDR3 sequence (DNA): TGTGCCAGGGGGGACCCAGAAGCTCTCTACGAGCAGTACTTC. Protein: CARGDPEALYEQYF. The gene calls are TRBV14 and TRBJ2-7; the D call may be TRBD1 or TRBD2 (5 bases each). Trimming removed 9 bases from V and 3 bases from J, with 18 bases in between. This CDR3 is built from 14 residues. The V gene's germline CDR1 is SGHDN and CDR2 FVKESK.

This clonotype showed up just a few times. This chain links TRBV5-1 with TRBJ2-7; D gene ambiguous. Trimming took off 1 base at V and 0 bases at J, with 17 bases between the two ends. Germline V gives CDR1 SGHRS, CDR2 YFSETQ. The CDR3 covers 17 residues. CDR3 nucleotide sequence: TGCGCCAGCAGCTTGCCTTACTCGATAACCAGCTCCTACGAGCAGTACTTC. It codes for CASSLPYSITSSYEQYF.

The sample holds many counts of this clonotype. The chain has TRBV6-1 and TRBJ1-1; tentative D call: TRBD1 (6 bases). V shed 4 bases and J shed 10 bases, with 19 bases lying between them. The CDR3 is 14 residues long. The germline V gene has CDR1 MNHNS and CDR2 SASEGT. CDR3 loop: CASSGPRTAPIAFF. The CDR3 DNA follows: TGTGCCAGCAGTGGCCCCCGGACAGCGCCTATAGCTTTCTTT.

The genes are TRBV3-1 and TRBJ2-4; no firm D call. This CDR3 is 17 amino acids long. Between the trimmed V and J ends, which lost 4 bases and 1 base, there was a span of 17 bases. Germline V gene sequence: CDR1 LGHDT, CDR2 YNNKEL (reference sequence). CDR3 DNA sequence: TGTGCCAGCAGCCCGACTTCTAGGGTGCAGGCCAAAAACATTCAGTACTTC. Its protein product is CASSPTSRVQAKNIQYF.

This sequence joins TRBV28 and TRBJ2-3; D is perhaps TRBD2 (6 bases). Germline CDR1 MDHEN, CDR2 SYDVKM. CDR3 length: 14 residues. V was trimmed by 6 bases and J by 6 bases, leaving 16 bases between them. In DNA, the CDR3 is TGTGCCAGCAGCCTCCCAGGGAGGTCCGATACGCAGTATTTT. The encoded protein is CASSLPGRSDTQYF.

This clonotype came up a few times. V is TRBV20-1 and J is TRBJ1-5; a weak D match, TRBD1 (5 bases). The CDR3 totals 13 residues. V lost 3 bases, J lost 7 bases, and 13 bases lay in between. Germline V gene lookup returns CDR1 DFQATT and CDR2 SNEGSKA (reference sequence). CDR3: CSASPQGFQPQHF. The DNA of the CDR3 is TGCAGTGCTAGTCCGCAGGGCTTCCAGCCCCAGCATTTT.

This clonotype was detected only a few times. The rearrangement joins TRBV6-1 to TRBJ2-5; TRBD1 matches at 12 bases. This CDR3 is built from 16 residues. V lost 5 bases and J lost 5; bases outside the gene matches: 9. Germline V gives CDR1 MNHNS, CDR2 SASEGT. The DNA for the CDR3 is TGTGCCAGCAGTCGCCCCGGGACAGGGGGCCTGGAGACCCAGTACTTC. The encoded protein is CASSRPGTGGLETQYF.

CDR3 bases: TGTGCCAGCAGTGTCCAGGCAAGGGGGTATGGCTACACCTTC. Protein product: CASSVQARGYGYTF. This chain joins TRBV2 and TRBJ1-2, with D perhaps matching TRBD1 (6 bases). This CDR3 contains 14 residues. Germline CDR1 SNHLY, CDR2 FYNNEI. V was shortened by 4 bases and J by 5 bases, with 14 bases between the two germline ends.

This clonotype has a count of ten or more. This rearrangement joins TRBV12-3 or TRBV12-4 to TRBJ2-1; tentative D call: TRBD2 (5 bases). Trimming stripped 5 bases from V and 2 bases from J, with 7 bases between. The length of the CDR3 is 13 residues. The CDR3 sequence: CASSKAAYNEQFF. The CDR3 nucleotides read TGTGCCAGCAGTAAAGCGGCCTACAATGAGCAGTTCTTC.

The rearrangement uses TRBV5-1 and TRBJ2-1; TRBD2 agrees at 7 bases. In germline, CDR1 is SGHRS, CDR2 YFSETQ. Losses at the gene ends were 6 bases for V and 0 bases for J; bases not matched to a gene: 6. The CDR3 covers 15 residues. CDR3: CASKLALSSYNEQFF. The CDR3 bases are TGCGCCAGCAAACTAGCGCTTAGCTCCTACAATGAGCAGTTCTTC.

This clonotype was seen once. V usage is TRBV20-1 and J usage is TRBJ2-7; D gene uncertain. This CDR3 contains 10 residues. Germline CDR1 and CDR2: DFQATT and SNEGSKA (reference sequence). DNA for the CDR3: TGCACTAATTACCCCTACGAGCAGTACTTC. This gives the protein CTNYPYEQYF.

This chain links TRBV30 with TRBJ2-3; no clear D gene. The germline CDR1 and CDR2 sequences are GTSNPN and SVGIG (reference sequence). The CDR3 runs 14 residues. V lost 1 base and J lost 2, with 10 bases in between. This CDR3 is CAWSDLGLTDTQYF. In nucleotides, the CDR3 is TGTGCCTGGAGTGACCTAGGGCTCACAGATACGCAGTATTTT.

The V gene is TRBV28, the J gene TRBJ1-4, with 8 bases fitting TRBD1. Germline CDR1 reads MDHEN; CDR2 reads SYDVKM. The CDR3 totals 16 residues. The V gene end was trimmed by 6 bases and the J gene end by 3 bases; junction bases not matched to a gene: 9. Here the CDR3 DNA reads TGTGCCAGCAGGATAGACAGGGGTCATGCTAATGAAAAACTGTTTTTT. It encodes CASRIDRGHANEKLFF.

V gene TRBV18 combines with J gene TRBJ2-1; the D is unclear. CDR3 length: 12 amino acids. The V gene lost 3 bases and the J gene lost 15 bases, with 15 bases spanning the gap. Germline CDR1 and CDR2: KGHSH and LQKENI. This CDR3 is CASSPDSLGRFF. CDR3 nucleotides: TGTGCCAGCTCACCCGACTCCCTTGGCAGGTTCTTC. Based on the CDR3 plus reference TRBV18 and TRBJ2-1, the full variable domain is NAGVMQNPRHLVRRRGQEARLRCSPMKGHSHVYWYRQLPEEGLKFMVYLQKENIIDESGMPKERFSAEFPKEGPSILRIQQVVRGDSAAYFCASSPDSLGRFFGPGTRLTVL.

This clonotype was picked up a small number of times. The rearrangement uses TRBV28 and TRBJ2-7; TRBD2 matches 10 bases. CDR1 is MDHEN and CDR2 is SYDVKM in the germline V gene. This CDR3 is built from 15 residues. V lost 3 bases, J lost 3 bases, and 5 bases stayed unmatched. The CDR3 sequence: CASSLFLAGGYEQYF. CDR3 DNA: TGTGCCAGCAGTTTGTTCTTAGCGGGAGGCTACGAGCAGTACTTC.

This clonotype was counted between two and nine times. The CDR3 protein is CASSFSRASTDTQYF. CDR3 DNA: TGCGCCAGCAGTTTTTCCAGGGCTAGCACAGATACGCAGTATTTT. This chain connects TRBV10-1 to TRBJ2-3; D may be TRBD1 (5 bases). The CDR3 contains 15 residues. From germline, CDR1 is WNHNN and CDR2 SYGVQD (reference sequence). V was cut by 5 bases and J by 0 bases, with 12 bases left in between.

This clonotype was seen at least ten times. The gene calls are TRBV5-1 and TRBJ1-2, with 7 bases lining up with TRBD1. Losses at the gene ends were 0 bases for V and 2 bases for J; bases not matched to a gene: 10. The length of the CDR3 is 17 residues. Germline-derived CDR1 and CDR2 are SGHRS and YFSETQ. CDR3 DNA sequence: TGCGCCAGCAGCTTGGGGCTGTGGACAGGAAAGAACTATGGCTACACCTTC. Translated, it gives CASSLGLWTGKNYGYTF.

This clonotype occurred a few times. V gene TRBV2 combines with J gene TRBJ2-3; maybe TRBD2 (5 bases). The germline V and J ends were trimmed by 2 bases and 2 bases, with 11 bases remaining between them. The CDR3 covers 15 residues. Germline-derived CDR1 and CDR2 are SNHLY and FYNNEI. The CDR3 bases are TGTGCCAGCAGTGAAAGACGGGGAGTCACAGATACGCAGTATTTT. It encodes CASSERRGVTDTQYF.

This clonotype was picked up a small number of times. The chain combines TRBV7-9 with TRBJ2-2, with 7 positions matching TRBD1. Germline V CDR1 and CDR2: SEHNR, FQNEAQ (reference sequence). This CDR3 has 16 residues. J lost 1 base, V lost 6 bases, and 8 bases had no gene match. This chain's CDR3 is CASRPAGTVNTGELFF. The CDR3, as DNA: TGTGCCAGCAGGCCAGCCGGGACAGTGAACACCGGGGAGCTGTTTTTT. The full variable domain, its missing parts supplied by reference TRBV7-9 and TRBJ2-2, is DTGVSQNPRHKITKRGQNVTFRCDPISEHNRLYWYRQTLGQGPEFLTYFQNEAQLEKSRLLSDRFSAERPKGSFSTLEIQRTEQGDSAMYLCASRPAGTVNTGELFFGEGSRLTVL.

The chain uses TRBV12-3 or TRBV12-4 and TRBJ1-1, with D hard to call. The CDR3 totals 15 residues. V lost 6 bases to trimming and J lost 2 bases, with 16 bases between them. The CDR3, as DNA: TGTGCCAGCAGCCCAACCCGGACGGAAAACACTGAAGCTTTCTTT. This codes for CASSPTRTENTEAFF.

This clonotype was seen many times. The chain is built from TRBV28 and TRBJ1-5; a weak D match, TRBD1 (5 bases). The length of the CDR3 is 15 residues. V lost 3 bases, J lost 2 bases, and 11 bases lay in between. Germline CDR1 is MDHEN and CDR2 is SYDVKM. Here the CDR3 DNA reads TGTGCCAGCAGTTTGGGGGGTGAGGGCAATCAGCCCCAGCATTTT. As protein: CASSLGGEGNQPQHF. Drawing the rest from reference TRBV28 and TRBJ1-5, the complete variable domain is DVKVTQSSRYLVKRTGEKVFLECVQDMDHENMFWYRQDPGLGLRLIYFSYDVKMKEKGDIPEGYSVSREKKERFSLILESASTNQTSMYLCASSLGGEGNQPQHFGDGTRLSIL.

This clonotype was picked up a small number of times. V usage is TRBV7-2 and J usage is TRBJ1-2; TRBD1 matches at 12 bases. CDR3 length: 17 amino acids. Germline CDR1 SGHTA, CDR2 FQGNSA. Unmatched junction bases numbered 10, after V lost 4 bases and J lost 4 bases. The CDR3 sequence is CASSWTRDRGRSYGYTF. The CDR3 region has the DNA TGTGCCAGCAGCTGGACCAGGGACAGGGGGCGTTCCTATGGCTACACCTTC.

This clonotype showed up many times. The V and J genes are TRBV4-1 and TRBJ1-5; D gene unclear. Trimming removed 5 bases from V and 2 bases from J, with 13 bases in between. This CDR3 is 15 amino acids long. Germline loops: CDR1 MGHRA, CDR2 YSYEKL. This CDR3 reads CASSSRNLGNQPQHF. CDR3 DNA: TGCGCCAGCAGCTCACGAAATCTGGGCAATCAGCCCCAGCATTTT.

This clonotype showed up just a few times. V is TRBV29-1 and J is TRBJ2-1; D might be TRBD1 or TRBD2, each matching 5 bases. V was clipped by 7 bases and J by 9 bases, with 19 bases between them. The CDR3 covers 13 residues. In germline, CDR1 is SQVTM, CDR2 ANQGSEA. This CDR3 reads CSGARDPYSEQFF. CDR3 nucleotide sequence: TGCAGCGGTGCCCGGGACCCCTATAGTGAGCAGTTCTTC.

CDR3 protein: CASSWTGGSDTQYF. The CDR3, as DNA: TGTGCCAGCAGTTGGACAGGGGGCTCAGATACGCAGTATTTT. The V call is TRBV27, the J call TRBJ2-3, with 11 bases that match TRBD1. J was trimmed by 4 bases and V by 4 bases; bases with no gene match: 1. Germline V gives CDR1 MNHEY, CDR2 SMNVEV (reference sequence). There are 14 residues in the CDR3.

This rearrangement joins TRBV20-1 to TRBJ2-7; TRBD1 might be the D (6 bases). This CDR3 region has 14 residues. CDR1 DFQATT and CDR2 SNEGSKA come from the germline V gene (reference sequence). The V and J ends lost 1 base and 2 bases respectively, with 12 bases between them. CDR3 region: CSARGPGATYEQYF. The CDR3, as DNA: TGCAGTGCTAGAGGTCCAGGGGCCACCTACGAGCAGTACTTC.